This T cell receptor beta chain was recorded in a study of early T cells in non-severe SARS-CoV-2 infection. J lost 4 bases, V lost 6 bases, and 5 bases had no gene match. This CDR3 has 13 amino acids. This clonotype was seen more than once but under ten times. TCRdb re-called the 5' RACE reads through MiXCR, storing one row per CDR3 protein. This table has some 57,000 distinct CDR3 sequences, over 5% appearing once. The TCR sequence derives from an adult who was a healthcare worker with PCR-confirmed SARS-CoV-2 infection or an uninfected control (not recorded which). The specimen sequenced was whole blood. The chain couples TRBV12-3 or TRBV12-4 to TRBJ2-5; TRBD1 aligns across 7 bases. The CDR3 DNA follows: TGTGCCAGCAGATCTTGGGACAGAGAGACCCAGTACTTC. Its translation is CASRSWDRETQYF.